This TCR beta chain was sequenced during a study of blood T cell repertoires in COVID-19. The CDR3 runs to 14 residues. V lost 7 bases, J lost 4 bases, and 16 bases lay in between. Germline V CDR1 and CDR2: MNHEY, SVGEGT. The assay was immunoSEQ multiplex PCR, and TCRdb's table has in-frame clones only and misses some. The sample has about 170,000 clones; over 80% are singletons. The chain carries TRBV6-2 or TRBV6-3 and TRBJ1-1; D may be TRBD1 (6 bases). The TCR was taken from a woman aged 45-65 years with acute or convalescent COVID-19. The specimen sequenced was peripheral blood. Here the CDR3 reads CASTPQGWGTEAFF. CDR3 DNA: TGTGCCAGCACCCCCCAGGGGTGGGGCACTGAAGCTTTCTTT.